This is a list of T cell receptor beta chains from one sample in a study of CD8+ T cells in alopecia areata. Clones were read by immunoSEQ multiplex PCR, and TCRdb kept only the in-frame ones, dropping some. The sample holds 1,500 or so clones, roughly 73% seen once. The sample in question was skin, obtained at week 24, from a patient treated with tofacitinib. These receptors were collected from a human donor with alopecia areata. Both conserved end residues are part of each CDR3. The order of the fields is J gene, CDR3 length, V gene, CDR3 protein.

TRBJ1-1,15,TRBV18,CASSLGTAGDTEAFF
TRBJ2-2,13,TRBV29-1,CSVARDRMGNLFF
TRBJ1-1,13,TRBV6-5,CASIDRGRTEAFF
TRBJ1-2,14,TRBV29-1,CSVRRDSANYGYTF
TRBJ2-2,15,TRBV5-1,CASSSSTVNTGELFF
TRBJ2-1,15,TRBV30,CAWSVPRTTYNEQFF
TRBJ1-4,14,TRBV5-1,CASSWGQLNEKLFF
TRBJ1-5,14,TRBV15,CATSSEGFNQPQHF
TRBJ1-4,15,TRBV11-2,CASSLVGATNEKLFF
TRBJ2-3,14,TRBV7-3,CASSLGGGADTQYF
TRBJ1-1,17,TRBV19,CASSTPGRALGGTEAFF
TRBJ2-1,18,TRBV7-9,CASSRSPIAGGPSNEQFF
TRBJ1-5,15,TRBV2,CASSPLGGSNQPQHF
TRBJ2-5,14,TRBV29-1,CSVGVSGGAGTQYF
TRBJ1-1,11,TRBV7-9,CASSLSGRAFF
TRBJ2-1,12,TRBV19,CASSHRYNEQFF
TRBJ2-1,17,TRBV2,CASSPLAGAHLYNEQFF
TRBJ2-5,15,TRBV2,CASSEEMASVETQYF
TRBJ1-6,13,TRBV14,CASSQGGRSPLHF
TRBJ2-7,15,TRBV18,CASSLGATTGDEQYF
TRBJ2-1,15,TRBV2,CASSEGGSFGNEQFF
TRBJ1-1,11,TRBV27,CACFFGGEAFF
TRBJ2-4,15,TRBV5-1,CASSLGGLAKNIQYF
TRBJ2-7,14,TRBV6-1,CASRTLGRLYEQYF
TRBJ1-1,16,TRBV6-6,CASSYSPLSTNTEAFF
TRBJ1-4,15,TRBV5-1,CASSGGGGTNEKLFF
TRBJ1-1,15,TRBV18,CASSLQEGMNTEAFF
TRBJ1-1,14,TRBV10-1,CASSESEITKEAFF
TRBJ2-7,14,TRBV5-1,CASSFNSGPYEQYF
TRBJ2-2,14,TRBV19,CASSIGSFTGELFF
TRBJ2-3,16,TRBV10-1,CASSDRTPEGTDTQYF
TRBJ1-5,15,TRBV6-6,CASRNRDTGNQPQHF
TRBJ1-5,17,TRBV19,CASTDSLTLKANQPQHF
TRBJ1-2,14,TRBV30,CAWSVPRTRLGYTF
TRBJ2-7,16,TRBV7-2,CASSSGLAVNSYEQYF
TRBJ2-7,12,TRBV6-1,CASTGPSYEQYF